The T cell receptor (beta chain) described here comes from a study of prognosis after radiotherapy for stage I lung cancer. Turning to the study itself: About 5 patients had oligometastatic NSCLC after surgical resection of the primary tumor, and fourteen had newly diagnosed primary stage I lung tumors.

CDR3 of TCR beta was amplified from genomic DNA via a two-round multiplex PCR. Primers were specific to each TRBV and TRBJ gene in first-round PCR. A single record per CDR3 protein comes from TCRdb applying MiXCR to the multiplex PCR reads. The sample has roughly 30,000 distinct CDR3 sequences; 35% to 45% are singletons. At least ten counts were recorded for this clonotype. Blood, around 6 milliliters, was collected at each of two time points. The germline CDR1 and CDR2 sequences are LGHNA and YNFKEQ. V dropped 0 bases and J dropped 5 bases, with 25 bases sitting between them. The CDR3 runs 19 residues.

The chain is built from TRBV4-2 and TRBJ2-5, with a possible D match to TRBD2 (6 bases). This material consisted of PBMCs, taken before or after stereotactic body radiation therapy (not recorded which). This clonotype was sampled from a donor aged 50 or older with non-small cell lung cancer. CDR3 residues: CASSQEPGVAGLKRETQYF. The CDR3 nucleotides read TGTGCCAGCAGCCAAGAACCGGGAGTCGCGGGGCTAAAGAGGGAGACCCAGTACTTC.